This T cell receptor (beta chain) was obtained from a study of read filtering for tumor transcriptome and immune sequencing. The overall study: Mean patient age was roughly 70 years, range roughly 40 to 85; approximately 18 male, 12 to 15 female. After DNase treatment, RNA was made into whole-transcriptome libraries. Study results and limitations: Single-read clonotypes: about 81.9% of IR-seq clonotypes (around 3.4% of reads), around three quarters of RNA-seq clonotypes (under 50% of reads).

This clonotype was recorded at least ten times. Its antigen remains unidentified. Trimming took off 4 bases at V and 3 bases at J, with 10 bases between the two ends. Germline CDR1 reads SGHRS; CDR2 reads YFSETQ. CDR3 length equals 13 residues. This library used roughly 430 ng RNA and molecular barcoded adaptors spanning alpha/delta and beta/gamma chains. TCRdb reprocessed the reads via MiXCR and lists one record per CDR3 protein. Among roughly 59,000 distinct CDR3 sequences listed, less than 20% were seen once. Material for sequencing was a population of CD138-negative cells sorted from bone marrow. The chain combines TRBV5-1 with TRBJ1-2; D gene unclear. This receptor was obtained from a donor at least 40 years old with multiple myeloma. CDR3: CASSPNLHYGYTF. DNA for the CDR3: TGCGCCAGCAGCCCCAACCTACACTATGGCTACACCTTC.